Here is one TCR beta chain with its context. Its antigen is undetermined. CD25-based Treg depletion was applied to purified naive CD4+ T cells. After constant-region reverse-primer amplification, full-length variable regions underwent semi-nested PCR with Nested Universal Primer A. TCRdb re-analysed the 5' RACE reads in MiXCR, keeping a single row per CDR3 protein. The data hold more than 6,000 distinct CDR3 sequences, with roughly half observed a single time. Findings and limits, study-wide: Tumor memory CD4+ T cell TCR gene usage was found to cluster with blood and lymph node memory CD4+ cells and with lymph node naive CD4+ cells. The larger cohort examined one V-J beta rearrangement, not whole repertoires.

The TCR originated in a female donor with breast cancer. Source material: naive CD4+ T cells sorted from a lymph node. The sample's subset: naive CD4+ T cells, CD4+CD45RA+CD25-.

The CDR3 nucleotides are TGTGCCAGCAGCTCCGACAGGGGAGCTAACTATGGCTACACCTTC. It is translated as CASSSDRGANYGYTF. The rearrangement links TRBV7-9 to TRBJ1-2; 8 positions agree with TRBD1. The CDR3 covers 15 residues. Looked up from germline, CDR1 is SEHNR and CDR2 is FQNEAQ (reference sequence). The trim removed 4 bases at V and 0 bases at J, leaving 4 bases unmatched.